This entry lists 29 T cell receptor beta chains sequenced from one sample in a study of cytomegalovirus exposure and HLA in healthy donors. Produced via immunoSEQ multiplex PCR; TCRdb's table is partial and in-frame only. The sample holds 150,000 to 200,000 clones, about 96% seen once. The specimen sequenced was PBMCs. These receptor sequences come from a woman aged 18-35 years in good health and CMV-seronegative.

The chain employs TRBV9 and TRBJ2-3, with 8 positions matching TRBD2. This CDR3 has 16 amino acids. Germline V gene lookup returns CDR1 SGDLS and CDR2 YYNGEE. V dropped 4 bases and J dropped 3; count of bases not matched to a gene: 10. CDR3: CASSPWAGGVTDTQYF. CDR3 coding DNA: TGTGCCAGCAGCCCCTGGGCCGGGGGGGTTACAGATACGCAGTATTTT.

This clone was recorded once. For the CDR3, the DNA is TGTGCCACCAGCAGAGCGGGGACACAGAACACTGAAGCTTTCTTT. Protein: CATSRAGTQNTEAFF. This chain joins TRBV15 and TRBJ1-1, with D possibly being TRBD1 (6 bases). CDR1 LNHNV and CDR2 YYDKDF come from the germline V gene (reference sequence). This CDR3 is 15 amino acids long. V lost 1 base, J lost 1 base, and 10 bases lay in between.

The chain uses TRBV19 and TRBJ1-1; D is unclear. Looked up from germline, CDR1 is LNHDA and CDR2 is SQIVND (reference sequence). V was clipped by 4 bases and J by 3 bases, with 12 bases between them. CDR3 length: 14 residues. The CDR3 sequence is CASSSVQIYTEAFF. DNA for the CDR3: TGTGCCAGTAGTAGTGTACAGATTTACACTGAAGCTTTCTTT. Drawing the rest from reference TRBV19 and TRBJ1-1, the complete variable domain is DGGITQSPKYLFRKEGQNVTLSCEQNLNHDAMYWYRQDPGQGLRLIYYSQIVNDFQKGDIAEGYSVSREKKESFPLTVTSAQKNPTAFYLCASSSVQIYTEAFFGQGTRLTVV.

This chain links TRBV4-1 with TRBJ2-4, with 15 bases aligning to TRBD2. The CDR3 contains 17 residues. V lost 3 bases, J lost 3 bases, and 3 bases stayed unmatched. Looked up from germline, CDR1 is MGHRA and CDR2 is YSYEKL. The CDR3 nucleotides are TGCGCCAGCAGCCAGGAGGGACTAGCGGGGGGCAAAAACATTCAGTACTTC. This sequence encodes CASSQEGLAGGKNIQYF.

The chain combines TRBV25-1 with TRBJ1-6; possible D gene TRBD1, 5 bases. This CDR3 comprises 15 residues. The V gene's germline CDR1 is MGHDK and CDR2 SYGVNS. The ends were cut back, 3 bases at V and 9 bases at J, with 15 bases in the middle. The CDR3: CASSEVDAGRSPLHF. The DNA for the CDR3 is TGTGCCAGCAGTGAGGTGGATGCGGGGCGTTCACCCCTCCACTTT.

This clone was counted only a few times. V is TRBV9 and J is TRBJ2-3, with D perhaps TRBD2 (6 bases). Germline lookup yields CDR1 SGDLS and CDR2 YYNGEE. V lost 4 bases and J 2 bases, leaving 14 bases between the germline ends. This CDR3 is 15 amino acids long. The CDR3 DNA reads as TGTGCCAGCAGCCCCGGGGGTTGGGACACAGATACGCAGTATTTT. Residues: CASSPGGWDTDTQYF.

The chain links TRBV20-1 to TRBJ2-1; tentatively, D is TRBD2 (6 bases). Germline CDR1 and CDR2: DFQATT and SNEGSKA (reference sequence). The CDR3 is 10 residues long. V was clipped by 6 bases and J by 10 bases, with 10 bases between them. The CDR3 DNA is TGCAGTGCGGGGGGTTTCGAGCAGTTCTTC. Translating it yields CSAGGFEQFF.

The chain couples TRBV2 to TRBJ2-7; 10 nucleotides line up with TRBD1. After removal of 2 bases from V and 3 bases from J, the junction contained 10 bases not matched to a gene. The CDR3 runs 17 residues. Per germline, CDR1 SNHLY and CDR2 FYNNEI. CDR3 in DNA: TGTGCCAGCAGTGAATCTGTGACAGGGGGCTCGGGCTACGAGCAGTACTTC. It is translated as CASSESVTGGSGYEQYF.

Here the CDR3 DNA reads TGCAGCGTTGATCAGGGGGCAGGGGGCGCAGACTATGGCTACACCTTC. Translating gives CSVDQGAGGADYGYTF. The chain combines TRBV29-1 with TRBJ1-2; TRBD1 agrees at 8 bases. Trimming at V came to 3 bases and at J to 3 bases, leaving 12 bases not matched to a gene. CDR3 length: 16 amino acids. Germline V CDR1 and CDR2: SQVTM, ANQGSEA. The full variable domain, in which reference TRBV29-1 and TRBJ1-2 provide the parts outside the CDR3, is SAVISQKPSRDICQRGTSLTIQCQVDSQVTMMFWYRQQPGQSLTLIATANQGSEATYESGFVIDKFPISRPNLTFSTLTVSNMSPEDSSIYLCSVDQGAGGADYGYTFGSGTRLTVV.

This chain connects TRBV4-3 to TRBJ2-6, with D unclear. The V gene lost 2 bases and the J gene lost 0 bases, with 8 bases spanning the gap. CDR3 length equals 16 residues. Per germline, CDR1 LGHNA and CDR2 YSLEER. In DNA form, the CDR3 reads TGCGCCAGCAGCCAAATTCTTATCTCTGGGGCCAACGTCCTGACTTTC. It specifies CASSQILISGANVLTF.

The chain employs TRBV7-2 and TRBJ2-7; 11 positions agree with TRBD2. Germline loops: CDR1 SGHTA, CDR2 FQGNSA. V trimming: 2 bases; J trimming: 2 bases; junction bases outside the gene matches: 5. The CDR3 loop spans 16 amino acids. CDR3: CASSLSLAGGTYEQYF. CDR3 sequence (DNA): TGTGCCAGCAGCTTAAGTCTAGCGGGGGGAACCTACGAGCAGTACTTC.

V and J are TRBV19 and TRBJ2-5; D unresolved. The germline gives CDR1 LNHDA, CDR2 SQIVND (reference sequence). V shed 6 bases and J shed 2 bases, with 10 bases lying between them. CDR3 length: 13 residues. The CDR3 DNA follows: TGTGCCAGTAGGAATGGGCCACAAGAGACCCAGTACTTC. Residues: CASRNGPQETQYF.

This clone appeared once. The same CDR3 is also encoded by other DNA sequences in this sample. V gene TRBV5-1 combines with J gene TRBJ2-5; D is undetermined. Germline V gene sequence: CDR1 SGHRS, CDR2 YFSETQ. Trimming stripped 0 bases from V and 3 bases from J, with 3 bases between. This CDR3 region has 12 residues. The CDR3 coding sequence is TGCGCCAGCAGCTTGGCGGAAGAGACCCAGTACTTC. As protein: CASSLAEETQYF. The full variable domain, with the rest looked up from reference TRBV5-1 and TRBJ2-5, is KAGVTQTPRYLIKTRGQQVTLSCSPISGHRSVSWYQQTPGQGLQFLFEYFSETQRNKGNFPGRFSGRQFSNSRSEMNVSTLELGDSALYLCASSLAEETQYFGPGTRLLVL.

The CDR3 loop reads CASSVGGALADTQYF. The CDR3 bases are TGTGCCAGCAGCGTAGGTGGGGCCCTGGCAGATACGCAGTATTTT. This chain uses TRBV9 with TRBJ2-3; D perhaps matches TRBD1 (5 bases). The CDR3 runs to 15 residues. The V and J ends lost 0 bases and 4 bases respectively, with 12 bases between them. Germline CDR1 SGDLS, CDR2 YYNGEE.

V is TRBV11-2 and J is TRBJ2-5, with TRBD2 matching 8 bases. Losses at the gene ends were 8 bases for V and 5 bases for J; bases not matched to a gene: 10. The CDR3 covers 14 residues. Germline loops: CDR1 SGHAT, CDR2 FQNNGV. CDR3 residues: CASDNASGLETQYF. The CDR3 bases are TGTGCCAGCGACAACGCTAGCGGGTTGGAGACCCAGTACTTC.

The rearrangement joins TRBV7-9 to TRBJ2-7; 11 nucleotides agree with TRBD2. CDR3 size: 15 residues. Germline-derived CDR1 and CDR2 are SEHNR and FQNEAQ (reference sequence). V shed 4 bases, J shed 0 bases, and the junction held 2 bases outside the gene matches. The CDR3 is CASSSTSGSSYEQYF. The CDR3 DNA follows: TGTGCCAGCAGCTCCACTAGCGGGAGCTCCTACGAGCAGTACTTC.

J is TRBJ2-1 and V is TRBV5-6; 7 bases agree with TRBD2. V lost 1 base and J lost 0; bases outside the gene matches: 1. CDR3 length: 15 amino acids. The germline CDR1 and CDR2 sequences are SGHDT and YYEEEE. The DNA for the CDR3 is TGTGCCAGCAGCTTGTCGGGGGGCTCCTACAATGAGCAGTTCTTC. Translating it yields CASSLSGGSYNEQFF.

This chain links TRBV2 with TRBJ1-5; 7 bases agree with TRBD1. V gave up 4 bases and J gave up 2 bases; unmatched junction bases: 5. The CDR3 spans 15 residues. The germline gives CDR1 SNHLY, CDR2 FYNNEI. The CDR3 DNA is TGTGCCAGCAGTGTGTCCGGACAGGGCAATCAGCCCCAGCATTTT. Its protein product is CASSVSGQGNQPQHF.

The J gene is TRBJ2-5, the V gene TRBV6-5, with 7 bases fitting TRBD1. From germline, CDR1 is MNHEY and CDR2 SVGAGI. This CDR3 region has 12 residues. V trimming: 10 bases; J trimming: 5 bases; junction bases outside the gene matches: 7. The CDR3 sequence is CATHRGGETQYF. The CDR3 nucleotides are TGTGCCACACACAGGGGTGGCGAGACCCAGTACTTC.

This clone was detected only once. V gene TRBV7-3 combines with J gene TRBJ2-2; 8 bases map to TRBD2. V shed 5 bases and J 3 bases; nucleotides not matched to a gene: 8. The CDR3 is 16 residues long. Germline lookup yields CDR1 SGHTA and CDR2 FQGTGA. CDR3 sequence: CASSPSAAGDTGELFF. The CDR3 bases are TGTGCCAGCAGCCCCTCGGCAGCGGGGGACACCGGGGAGCTGTTTTTT.

Here the CDR3 DNA reads TGTGCCAGCAGCTTTCACAGAGTAAGAGATAGCAATCAGCCCCAGCATTTT. Translating gives CASSFHRVRDSNQPQHF. The chain couples TRBV5-8 to TRBJ1-5; D gene ambiguous. The CDR3 spans 17 residues. Germline values: CDR1 SGHTS, CDR2 YDEGEE. Trimming pared 2 bases from V and 0 bases from J, leaving 15 bases between.

This chain uses TRBV18 with TRBJ1-2; the match to TRBD1 covers 8 bases. Germline CDR1 KGHSH, CDR2 LQKENI. The CDR3 sequence is 16 residues long. V shed 6 bases, J shed 4 bases, and the junction held 13 bases outside the gene matches. CDR3 coding DNA: TGTGCCAGCTCCCGCGGACAGGGAGGGGCCCTCTATGGCTACACCTTC. This translates into CASSRGQGGALYGYTF.

In this sample, this clone turned up many times. The CDR3 region is CASSTDRTYEQYF. For the CDR3, the DNA is TGCGCCAGCAGCACCGACAGGACCTACGAGCAGTACTTC. This chain uses TRBV5-1 with TRBJ2-7, with TRBD1 as a possible D gene (6 bases). The V end lost 4 bases, the J end lost 2 bases, and 10 bases lay between the germline ends. The CDR3 sequence is 13 residues long. Looked up from germline, CDR1 is SGHRS and CDR2 is YFSETQ.

The rearrangement uses TRBV14 and TRBJ1-3, with D perhaps matching TRBD1 (6 bases). This CDR3 region has 18 residues. V was trimmed by 0 bases and J by 7 bases, leaving 22 bases between them. Germline V CDR1 and CDR2: SGHDN, FVKESK. CDR3 sequence (DNA): TGTGCCAGCAGCCAAGAACGATCCGGGACAAAGGTAGGGAACACCATATATTTT. This sequence encodes CASSQERSGTKVGNTIYF.

The chain joins TRBV6-1 to TRBJ1-6, with unresolved D. Trimming pared 2 bases from V and 14 bases from J, leaving 16 bases between. The CDR3 is 14 residues long. Germline assignment: CDR1 MNHNS and CDR2 SASEGT. CDR3 sequence reads: CASSERWLIQALHF. CDR3 bases: TGTGCCAGCAGTGAAAGGTGGTTAATCCAGGCCCTCCACTTT.

J is TRBJ2-5 and V is TRBV5-1, with 11 bases that match TRBD2. The CDR3 contains 15 residues. In germline, CDR1 is SGHRS, CDR2 YFSETQ. V was clipped by 4 bases and J by 5 bases; unmatched bases: 7. In nucleotides, the CDR3 is TGCGCCAGCAGCCTCACTAGCGGGGGCTCTGAGACCCAGTACTTC. It codes for CASSLTSGGSETQYF. Full variable domain (missing parts from reference TRBV5-1 and TRBJ2-5): KAGVTQTPRYLIKTRGQQVTLSCSPISGHRSVSWYQQTPGQGLQFLFEYFSETQRNKGNFPGRFSGRQFSNSRSEMNVSTLELGDSALYLCASSLTSGGSETQYFGPGTRLLVL.

The rearrangement joins TRBV21-1 to TRBJ2-6; the table's D call of TRBD1 was not tested on the DNA. TRBV21-1 is designated a pseudogene. The length of the CDR3 is 16 residues. CDR3 coding DNA: TGTGCCAGCAGCAAAGACCGGGACAGCGGGGCCAACGTCCTGACTTTC. Translated: CASSKDRDSGANVLTF.

The CDR3 reads CASSPTGQGHEQYF. In nucleotides, the CDR3 is TGTGCCAGCAGCCCTACCGGACAGGGCCACGAGCAGTACTTC. The rearrangement uses TRBV9 and TRBJ2-7; 8 bases map to TRBD1. Germline V CDR1 and CDR2: SGDLS, YYNGEE. With V trimmed by 4 bases and J by 5 bases, 8 bases remained unmatched. The CDR3 loop spans 14 amino acids.

The rearrangement joins TRBV5-6 to TRBJ1-1; D is unclear. The CDR3 runs 15 residues. The germline V gene has CDR1 SGHDT and CDR2 YYEEEE. V lost 7 bases to trimming and J lost 1 base, with 17 bases between them. CDR3 in amino acids: CASYSLWPKNTEAFF. CDR3 DNA: TGTGCCAGCTATTCTTTGTGGCCCAAGAACACTGAAGCTTTCTTT.